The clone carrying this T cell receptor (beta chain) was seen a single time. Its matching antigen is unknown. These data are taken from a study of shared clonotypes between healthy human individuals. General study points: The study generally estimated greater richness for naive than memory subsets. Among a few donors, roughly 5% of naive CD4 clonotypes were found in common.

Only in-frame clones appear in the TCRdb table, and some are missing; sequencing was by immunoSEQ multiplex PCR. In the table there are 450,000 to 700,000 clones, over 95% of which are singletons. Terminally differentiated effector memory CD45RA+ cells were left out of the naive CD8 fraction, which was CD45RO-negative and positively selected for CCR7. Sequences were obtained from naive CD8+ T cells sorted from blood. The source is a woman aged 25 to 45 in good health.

As DNA, the CDR3 is TGTGCCAGCAGTGAACTGGGGGTAGGGGAAAAACTGTTTTTT. It translates to CASSELGVGEKLFF. The gene calls are TRBV25-1 and TRBJ1-4; a possible D gene is TRBD1 (5 bases). Germline CDR1 MGHDK, CDR2 SYGVNS. The CDR3 consists of 14 residues. The germline V and J ends were trimmed by 2 bases and 8 bases, with 12 bases remaining between them.